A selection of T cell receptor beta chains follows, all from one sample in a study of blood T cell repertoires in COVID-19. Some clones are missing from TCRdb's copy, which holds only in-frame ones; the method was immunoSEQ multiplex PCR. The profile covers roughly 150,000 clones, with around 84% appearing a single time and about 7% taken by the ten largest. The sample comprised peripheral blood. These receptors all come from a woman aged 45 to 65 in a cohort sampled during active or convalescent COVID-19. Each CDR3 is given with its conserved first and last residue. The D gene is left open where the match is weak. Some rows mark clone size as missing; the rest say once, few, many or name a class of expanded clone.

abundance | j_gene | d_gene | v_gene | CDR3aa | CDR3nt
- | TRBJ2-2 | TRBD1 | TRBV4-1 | CASRPPGTGDGELFF | TGCGCCAGCAGGCCCCCCGGGACAGGGGACGGGGAGCTGTTTTTT
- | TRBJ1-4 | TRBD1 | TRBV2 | CASRARTGADEKLFF | TGTGCCAGCAGGGCCAGGACAGGGGCGGATGAAAAACTGTTTTTT
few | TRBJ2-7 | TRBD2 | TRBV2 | CASRPSAGGFNEQYF | TGTGCCAGCCGGCCCTCAGCGGGGGGGTTCAACGAGCAGTACTTC
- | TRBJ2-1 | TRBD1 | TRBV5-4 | CASSSTDRGNEQFF | TGTGCCAGCAGCTCCACGGACAGGGGGAATGAGCAGTTCTTC
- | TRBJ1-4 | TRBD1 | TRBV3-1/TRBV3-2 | CASSDLRGQLFF | TGTGCCAGCAGCGACTTGAGGGGGCAACTGTTTTTT
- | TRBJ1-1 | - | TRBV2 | CASSEGGNTEAFF | TGTGCCAGCAGTGAGGGGGGGAACACTGAAGCTTTCTTT
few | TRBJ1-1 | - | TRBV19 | CASSINRLRTRNTEAFF | TGTGCCAGTAGTATTAACAGACTCAGGACAAGGAACACTGAAGCTTTCTTT
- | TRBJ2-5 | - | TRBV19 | CASSLQGWGETQYF | TGTGCCAGTAGTCTACAGGGATGGGGAGAGACCCAGTACTTC
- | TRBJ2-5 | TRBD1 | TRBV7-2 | CASSVQGQETQYF | TGTGCCAGCAGCGTACAGGGGCAAGAGACCCAGTACTTC
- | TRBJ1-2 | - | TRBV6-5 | CASSSYSGTKNYGYTF | TGTGCCAGCAGTTCTTATTCCGGGACAAAAAACTATGGCTACACCTTC
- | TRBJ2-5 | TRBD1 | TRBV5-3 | CARSSYRGETQYF | TGTGCCAGAAGCTCCTACAGGGGTGAGACCCAGTACTTC
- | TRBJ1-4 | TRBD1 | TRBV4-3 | CASSQDGWTGGVVEKLFF | TGCGCCAGCAGCCAAGATGGGTGGACAGGGGGCGTTGTTGAAAAACTGTTTTTT
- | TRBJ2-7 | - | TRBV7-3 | CASSLIGGADEQYF | TGTGCCAGCAGCTTAATCGGTGGAGCGGACGAGCAGTACTTC
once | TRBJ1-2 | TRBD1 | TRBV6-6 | CASSSGQGNNYGYTF | TGTGCCAGCAGTTCGGGACAGGGAAACAACTATGGCTACACCTTC
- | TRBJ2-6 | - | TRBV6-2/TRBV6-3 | CASSPIAGANVLTF | TGTGCCAGCAGTCCCATTGCGGGGGCCAACGTCCTGACTTTC
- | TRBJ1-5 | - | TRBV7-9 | CASSLVGAVGQPQHF | TGTGCCAGCAGCTTAGTCGGAGCAGTCGGGCAGCCCCAGCATTTT
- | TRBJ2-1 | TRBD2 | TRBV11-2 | CASSPSGGNEQFF | TGTGCCAGCAGCCCAAGCGGGGGGAATGAGCAGTTCTTC
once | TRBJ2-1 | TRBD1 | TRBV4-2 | CASSQPPNGQGDEQFF | TGTGCCAGCAGCCAACCCCCTAACGGACAGGGAGATGAGCAGTTCTTC
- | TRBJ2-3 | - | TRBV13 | CASSAPGLSTDTQYF | TGTGCCAGCAGCGCCCCGGGACTTAGCACAGATACGCAGTATTTT
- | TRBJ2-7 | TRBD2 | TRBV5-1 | CASSPFVPGLAGGHYEQYF | TGCGCCAGCAGCCCCTTCGTCCCGGGACTAGCGGGGGGGCATTACGAGCAGTACTTC
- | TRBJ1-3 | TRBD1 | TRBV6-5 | CASSSGQGTGNTIYF | TGTGCCAGCAGTTCGGGACAGGGGACTGGAAACACCATATATTTT
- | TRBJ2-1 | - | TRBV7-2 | CASSLVQYNEQFF | TGTGCCAGCAGCTTAGTACAGTACAATGAGCAGTTCTTC
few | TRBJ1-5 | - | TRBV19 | CASKSGAAAGSNQPQHF | TGTGCCAGCAAGAGTGGGGCAGCCGCCGGGAGCAATCAGCCCCAGCATTTT
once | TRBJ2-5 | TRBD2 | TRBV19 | CASNSGGHQETQYF | TGTGCCAGCAATAGCGGGGGGCACCAAGAGACCCAGTACTTC
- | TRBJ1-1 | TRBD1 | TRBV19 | CASSGGQGAGNTEAFF | TGTGCCAGTAGTGGGGGACAGGGGGCGGGGAACACTGAAGCTTTCTTT
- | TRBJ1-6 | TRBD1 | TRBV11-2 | CASSLGTGLVAYNSPLHF | TGTGCCAGCAGCTTAGGGACAGGGTTAGTTGCCTATAATTCACCCCTCCACTTT
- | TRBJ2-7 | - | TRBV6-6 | CASSWTGRLAEQYF | TGTGCCAGCAGTTGGACTGGCCGCCTAGCCGAGCAGTACTTC
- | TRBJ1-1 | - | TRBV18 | CASSPPSVNTEAFF | TGTGCCAGCTCACCACCCTCGGTGAACACTGAAGCTTTCTTT
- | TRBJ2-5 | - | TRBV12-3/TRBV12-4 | CASRTSGETQYF | TGTGCCAGCAGGACCTCCGGGGAGACCCAGTACTTC